These 22 T cell receptor beta chains share one sample of origin, sequenced in a study of blood T cell repertoires in COVID-19 (dated by TCRdb to about 2020). Receptor amplification or capture employed the immunoSEQ multiplex PCR assay. TCRdb stores this immuneACCESS table with in-frame sequences only. Part of the clones is absent; in the studies checked, under half of the shortfall reflects unresolved V genes, and no reason is known for the rest. The sample table holds roughly 40,000 clones, of which more than 75% were seen once. In total, the top ten clones hold roughly 13% of the sample. Material: peripheral blood. Source of these receptors: a woman in her seventies in a cohort sampled during active COVID-19.

The chain joins TRBV7-2 to TRBJ2-7; the match to TRBD2 covers 9 bases. The CDR3 is 15 residues long. V trimming: 4 bases; J trimming: 7 bases; junction bases outside the gene matches: 11. In germline, CDR1 is SGHTA, CDR2 FQGNSA. This chain's CDR3 is CASSSYASGIGEQYF. As DNA, the CDR3 is TGTGCCAGCAGCTCCTACGCTAGCGGGATAGGGGAGCAGTACTTC.

The V and J genes are TRBV6-6 and TRBJ2-7, with TRBD2 as a possible D gene (6 bases). CDR1 is MNHNY and CDR2 is SVGAGI in the germline V gene (reference sequence). Between the trimmed V and J ends, which lost 5 bases and 5 bases, there was a span of 10 bases. There are 12 residues in the CDR3. DNA of the CDR3: TGTGCCAGCAGTGCTCGGGAGAACGAGCAGTACTTC. It encodes CASSARENEQYF.

The chain uses TRBV5-5 and TRBJ2-1; 13 positions agree with TRBD2. The CDR3 extends over 17 amino acids. Germline V gene lookup returns CDR1 SGHKS and CDR2 YYEKEE (reference sequence). The junction had 11 bases not matched to a gene; V was cut back by 4 bases and J by 7 bases. The CDR3 loop is CASSVLPTSGRINEQFF. The CDR3 region has the DNA TGTGCCAGCAGCGTACTCCCGACTAGCGGGAGGATAAATGAGCAGTTCTTC.

The chain uses TRBV5-4 and TRBJ1-1, with TRBD1 matching 8 bases. Trimming at V came to 7 bases and at J to 1 base, leaving 9 bases not matched to a gene. CDR1 SGHNT and CDR2 YYREEE come from the germline V gene (reference sequence). CDR3 length: 15 residues. The CDR3 is CASWSTGETNTEAFF. The CDR3 nucleotides are TGTGCCAGCTGGTCGACAGGGGAGACGAACACTGAAGCTTTCTTT.

The V gene is TRBV12-3 or TRBV12-4, the J gene TRBJ1-2, with 7 bases aligning to TRBD1. J lost 3 bases, V lost 5 bases, and 3 bases had no gene match. This CDR3 has 13 residues. CDR3 residues: CASSRQGYYGYTF. In nucleotides, the CDR3 is TGTGCCAGCAGTCGACAGGGCTACTATGGCTACACCTTC.

V is TRBV28 and J is TRBJ1-2, with 8 bases matching TRBD1. Looked up from germline, CDR1 is MDHEN and CDR2 is SYDVKM. CDR3 length equals 15 residues. With V trimmed by 5 bases and J by 2 bases, 7 bases remained unmatched. CDR3 in amino acids: CASSPGQGSNYGYTF. CDR3 coding DNA: TGTGCCAGCAGTCCCGGACAGGGAAGCAACTATGGCTACACCTTC.

This chain uses TRBV18 with TRBJ2-3, with 8 positions matching TRBD2. The CDR3 contains 15 residues. Germline values: CDR1 KGHSH, CDR2 LQKENI. The junction had 6 bases not matched to a gene; V was cut back by 3 bases and J by 4 bases. CDR3 nucleotides: TGTGCCAGCTCACCCGTAGCGGGAACCGCAGATACGCAGTATTTT. This codes for CASSPVAGTADTQYF.

The V gene is TRBV5-1, the J gene TRBJ2-1; TRBD2 agrees at 8 bases. The trim removed 4 bases at V and 8 bases at J, leaving 8 bases unmatched. The CDR3 covers 14 residues. The germline CDR1 and CDR2 sequences are SGHRS and YFSETQ. CDR3 nucleotide sequence: TGCGCCAGCAGCCAGGGACTAGTTCCAGATGAGCAGTTCTTC. The encoded protein is CASSQGLVPDEQFF. Drawing the rest from reference TRBV5-1 and TRBJ2-1, the complete variable domain is KAGVTQTPRYLIKTRGQQVTLSCSPISGHRSVSWYQQTPGQGLQFLFEYFSETQRNKGNFPGRFSGRQFSNSRSEMNVSTLELGDSALYLCASSQGLVPDEQFFGPGTRLTVL.

The chain carries TRBV6-5 and TRBJ2-5; D is unclear. The CDR3 contains 14 residues. Trimming pared 6 bases from V and 0 bases from J, leaving 11 bases between. Germline V gene lookup returns CDR1 MNHEY and CDR2 SVGAGI. In DNA, the CDR3 is TGTGCCAGCAGGCGCCTACGATACCAAGAGACCCAGTACTTC. The encoded protein is CASRRLRYQETQYF.

The chain carries TRBV27 and TRBJ1-6; D might be TRBD1 (5 bases). V was pared by 3 bases and J by 12 bases, with 12 bases between. This CDR3 region has 13 residues. In germline, CDR1 is MNHEY, CDR2 SMNVEV (reference sequence). This CDR3 is CASSFTAGEPLHF. In DNA form, the CDR3 reads TGTGCCAGCAGTTTCACGGCGGGGGAACCCCTCCACTTT.

The chain recombines TRBV7-2 with TRBJ1-3; unclear D gene. Trimming took 0 bases from V and 0 from J, leaving 9 bases between them. CDR3 size: 16 residues. CDR1 and CDR2 (germline): SGHTA, FQGNSA. The CDR3 reads CASSLASGSSGNTIYF. The CDR3 bases are TGTGCCAGCAGCTTAGCGAGCGGCAGCTCTGGAAACACCATATATTTT. The entire variable domain, with the rest obtained from reference TRBV7-2 and TRBJ1-3, is as follows: GAGVSQSPSNKVTEKGKDVELRCDPISGHTALYWYRQSLGQGLEFLIYFQGNSAPDKSGLPSDRFSAERTGGSVSTLTIQRTQQEDSAVYLCASSLASGSSGNTIYFGEGSWLTVV.

The chain carries TRBV5-1 and TRBJ2-3; 9 positions match TRBD2. The CDR3 extends over 18 amino acids. Germline CDR1 is SGHRS and CDR2 is YFSETQ. J lost 1 base, V lost 4 bases, and 13 bases had no gene match. DNA of the CDR3: TGCGCCAGCAGCGAAAATTGGAGGCGGGAGGGGGGCACAGATACGCAGTATTTT. This translates into CASSENWRREGGTDTQYF. The full variable domain, its missing parts supplied by reference TRBV5-1 and TRBJ2-3, is KAGVTQTPRYLIKTRGQQVTLSCSPISGHRSVSWYQQTPGQGLQFLFEYFSETQRNKGNFPGRFSGRQFSNSRSEMNVSTLELGDSALYLCASSENWRREGGTDTQYFGPGTRLTVL.

J is TRBJ1-5 and V is TRBV28; maybe TRBD1 (6 bases). The CDR3 loop spans 13 amino acids. V shed 7 bases and J shed 4 bases, with 11 bases lying between them. Germline V gives CDR1 MDHEN, CDR2 SYDVKM. Here the CDR3 reads CASTWTANQPQHF. The CDR3, as DNA: TGTGCCAGCACCTGGACAGCAAATCAGCCCCAGCATTTT.

The V call is TRBV6-5, the J call TRBJ2-3; a possible D gene is TRBD2 (6 bases). The germline V and J ends were trimmed by 6 bases and 4 bases, with 11 bases remaining between them. The V gene's germline CDR1 is MNHEY and CDR2 SVGAGI. The CDR3 has 13 residues. The CDR3 DNA follows: TGTGCCAGCAGCCCCGGGACTTCAGATACGCAGTATTTT. This sequence encodes CASSPGTSDTQYF.

This sequence joins TRBV5-8 and TRBJ1-1; TRBD1 matches at 8 bases. This CDR3 is built from 16 residues. With V trimmed by 0 bases and J by 4 bases, 8 bases remained unmatched. Germline lookup yields CDR1 SGHTS and CDR2 YDEGEE. The chain's CDR3 is CASSLALQGAGTEAFF. CDR3 nucleotides: TGTGCCAGCAGCTTGGCCCTGCAGGGGGCAGGCACTGAAGCTTTCTTT.

CDR3 nucleotides: TGCGCCAGCAGCTTGGAAACTAGCGGGAGGCAGTACGAGCAGTACTTC. It codes for CASSLETSGRQYEQYF. The rearrangement joins TRBV5-1 to TRBJ2-7; 12 nucleotides line up with TRBD2. In germline, CDR1 is SGHRS, CDR2 YFSETQ. This CDR3 has 16 amino acids. J lost 4 bases, V lost 0 bases, and 5 bases had no gene match.

The rearrangement uses TRBV19 and TRBJ2-3, with TRBD2 matching over 11 bases. CDR1 is LNHDA, CDR2 SQIVND, per germline (reference sequence). J gave up 4 bases and V 11 bases, and 8 bases lay outside the gene matches. This CDR3 spans 14 amino acids. The CDR3 reads CASSSGRAPDTQYF. CDR3 coding DNA: TGTGCCTCGAGTAGCGGGAGGGCCCCAGATACGCAGTATTTT.

This sequence joins TRBV20-1 and TRBJ2-7; weak D call: TRBD2 (5 bases). The CDR3 is 13 amino acids. Per germline, CDR1 DFQATT and CDR2 SNEGSKA (reference sequence). Trimming removed 3 bases at V and 4 bases at J, with 13 bases between. The CDR3 DNA reads TGCAGTGCTAGTCACCGAGGGCAGTACGAGCAGTACTTC. Protein: CSASHRGQYEQYF.

The chain joins TRBV4-1 to TRBJ2-1; D not certain. Germline loops: CDR1 MGHRA, CDR2 YSYEKL. The CDR3 sequence is 14 residues long. V was cut by 4 bases and J by 8 bases, with 15 bases left in between. In DNA form, the CDR3 reads TGCGCCAGCAGCCCCGCCACTATCGGGTATGAGCAGTTCTTC. This translates into CASSPATIGYEQFF.

The rearrangement joins TRBV28 to TRBJ2-5; 11 bases agree with TRBD1. The CDR3 has 15 amino acids. Trimming at V came to 8 bases and at J to 4 bases, leaving 9 bases not matched to a gene. Germline assignment: CDR1 MDHEN and CDR2 SYDVKM. CDR3 loop: CASGRPGQGGETQYF. For the CDR3, the DNA is TGTGCCAGCGGACGACCGGGACAGGGGGGAGAGACCCAGTACTTC.

CDR3 bases: TGTGCCAGTAGTCCAGGGACAAGCACCTATGGCTACACCTTC. Residues: CASSPGTSTYGYTF. The rearrangement joins TRBV19 to TRBJ1-2; possible D gene TRBD1, 6 bases. Germline values: CDR1 LNHDA, CDR2 SQIVND (reference sequence). Trimming shortened V by 5 bases and J by 4 bases, and 14 bases separated the two germline ends. The CDR3 runs to 14 residues.

The chain couples TRBV7-9 to TRBJ1-2, with D unresolved. The CDR3 length is 13 residues. V gave up 5 bases and J gave up 4 bases, with 11 bases separating them. Germline CDR1 is SEHNR and CDR2 is FQNEAQ (reference sequence). CDR3: CASSEDLTYGYTF. The CDR3 DNA follows: TGTGCCAGCAGCGAGGACTTGACCTATGGCTACACCTTC.